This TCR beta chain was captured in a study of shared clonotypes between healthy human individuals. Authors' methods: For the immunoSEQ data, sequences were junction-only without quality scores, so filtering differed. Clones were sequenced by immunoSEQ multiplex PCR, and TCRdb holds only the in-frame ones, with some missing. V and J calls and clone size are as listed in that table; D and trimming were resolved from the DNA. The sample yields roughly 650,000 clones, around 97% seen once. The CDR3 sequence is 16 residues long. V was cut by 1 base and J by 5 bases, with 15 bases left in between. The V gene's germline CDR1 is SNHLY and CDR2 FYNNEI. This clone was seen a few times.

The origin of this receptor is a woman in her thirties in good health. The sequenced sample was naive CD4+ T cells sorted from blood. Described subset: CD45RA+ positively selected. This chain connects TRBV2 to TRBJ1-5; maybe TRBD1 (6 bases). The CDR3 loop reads CASSEDRQGIYQPQHF. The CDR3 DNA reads TGTGCCAGCAGTGAAGATCGGCAGGGGATCTATCAGCCCCAGCATTTT. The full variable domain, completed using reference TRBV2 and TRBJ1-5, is EPEVTQTPSHQVTQMGQEVILRCVPISNHLYFYWYRQILGQKVEFLVSFYNNEISEKSEIFDDQFSVERPDGSNFTLKIRSTKLEDSAMYFCASSEDRQGIYQPQHFGDGTRLSIL.